What follows is one T cell receptor beta chain and its context. Its recognized antigen is unknown. No base qualities exist here, and no much larger clone lies one base off it. The data derive from a study of vaccination and CD4 T cells after COVID-19 (dated by TCRdb to about 2022). For the wider study: Six males and four females were included in the convalescent cohort, with two Hispanic individuals, seven Caucasians, two Asians and one multiracial person represented. The spike-specific CD4+ TCR repertoire was compared before and after mRNA vaccination in over nine COVID-19 convalescent patients and a few infection-naive healthy vaccine recipients. Post-vaccine blood samples were collected a median of approximately eleven weeks after the second vaccine dose, ranging from about 13 to 250 days. In control cultures, a CEFX viral epitope pool was used as positive control, an HIV-1 Nef peptide pool was used as negative control, or no peptide was added. Culture stimuli were overlapping spike peptide pools from SARS-CoV-2 and from the common cold coronaviruses HCoV-NL63, HCoV-OC43 and HCoV-229E. Each participant got two doses of either the Pfizer-BioNTech BNT162b2 vaccine (n=8) or the Moderna mRNA-1273 vaccine (n=2). Post-COVID blood samples from convalescent patients were collected a median of roughly 100 days after diagnosis, with a range of roughly 30 to 161 days.

The CDR1 and CDR2 encoded by the germline V gene are MNHEY and SVGAGI. Trimming at the junction amounts to 2 bases on V and 1 base on J, and the germline ends lie 9 bases apart. The CDR3, cysteine through phenylalanine, is 14 amino acids long. Only CDR3 DNA remains: 42 bases, in frame from the first base. Preparation of the library involved PCR. DNA from cultured CD4+ T cells underwent TCR sequencing with the Oncomine TCR Beta short-read assay at the Johns Hopkins FTIC core. The QIAamp micro DNA kit was used to extract genomic DNA from the cultured CD4+ T cells. The Oncomine TCR Beta libraries from cultured CD4+ T cells were pooled using unique dual indexes and then sequenced on an Illumina iSeq 100. In the original analysis: Non-productive sequences were removed, and CDR3s that did not start with C, did not end with F or W, or were shorter than 7 amino acids were discarded. Antigen-specific clonotypes were identified with the MANAFEST web application by comparing peptide-stimulated wells with reference and other culture wells. To be called positive, a clone needed an FDR below 0.05, an odds ratio above 5, and a productive frequency above 0.1% in at least two of three replicate wells. Clonotypes that were significantly expanded in both SARS-CoV-2 spike wells and at least one common cold coronavirus spike condition were defined as cross-reactive. CDR3 homology was assessed with Levenshtein distances (stringdist) and unrooted phylogenetic trees (ape) in R version 3.6.1. TCRdb reanalyzed the raw reads on its own, using fastp at Q25 for trimming and MiXCR for clone calling, and kept in-frame beta chains. All rows with the same CDR3 protein become a single entry with the most common DNA and genes. TCRdb's processing, not the authors' own work, is the source of the V and J calls. Recorded for this sample are under 20,000 distinct CDR3 sequences; about 42% of them occurred a single time. In total, the top ten clones hold about 25% of the sample.

What this sample's treatment or condition label stands for: approximately 9-day PBMC culture with coronavirus spike peptide pools or control peptides (ViraFEST assay). To expand antigen-specific T cells with peptide pools and then pick out the expanded clonotypes through TCR sequencing, the study relied on the ViraFEST assay. Negative nucleocapsid antibody tests taken both before and after vaccination confirmed that the healthy vaccine recipients had no prior SARS-CoV-2 infection. Each well held fewer than 2.5 million PBMCs cultured with around 10 ug/ml peptide pools in IMDM containing 5% human AB serum and 9 to 10 IU/ml IL-2. Half of the culture medium was replaced with fresh IL-2-containing medium on days 3 and 7. After approximately 11 days of culture, CD4+ T cells were isolated by negative selection with the EasySep CD4+ T cell isolation kit. Ficoll-Paque Plus gradient centrifugation was used to isolate PBMCs from whole blood, and the isolated PBMCs were then either used fresh or cryopreserved at -140C. In general, triplicate wells were set up for every culture condition.

The study at large found these results: Nearly all vaccine-specific clones in convalescent patients (304 of 307) were mono-reactive for SARS-CoV-2 spike rather than cross-reactive with common cold coronaviruses. The number of convalescent patients in the study was relatively small, and the study did not examine early timepoints following natural infection. An increase in the median number of SARS-CoV-2-reactive clonotypes from approximately 20 after infection to 38 after vaccination was observed, but the change was not found to be significant. In convalescent patients, a median around 90% of post-vaccine SARS-CoV-2-reactive clones were detected only after vaccination, and vaccine-specific priming was suggested by this finding.

The chain uses TRBV6-5 and TRBJ2-7, with a tentative D gene TRBD2 over 5 matching bases. Here the sequenced sample was CD4+ T cells from blood, cultured in vitro, taken before SARS-CoV-2 vaccination. The sequence came from a human donor who received a COVID-19 vaccine. The nucleotide sequence reads TGTGCCAGCAGTTACGTGTCGGGATCCTACGAGCAGTACTTC. This sequence encodes CASSYVSGSYEQYF.